This T cell receptor (gamma chain) appears in the sequencing data of a study of intestinal T cells in coeliac disease (dated by TCRdb to the early 2020s). Turning to the overall study: In the TRG cohort, the mean age of coeliac patients was roughly 15 years compared with around 55 years for controls, so the coeliac patients were much younger than the controls. The TCR-delta (TRD) cohort comprised duodenal biopsies from approximately eleven coeliac disease patients and approximately eleven non-coeliac controls. A second, larger TCR-gamma (TRG) cohort comprised duodenal biopsies from around 32 coeliac disease patients and roughly 19 non-coeliac controls. Paper-wide results and their limitations: Repeated CDR3 amino acid sequences could not be distinguished from PCR duplicates. Clustering based on TRG put 51 of 54 biopsies (about 94%) in the right class, and the reported leave-one-out accuracy was around 90%. All 22 biopsies in training were correctly classified by TRD kmer-based clustering, and a leave-one-out accuracy of about 89% was reported. Coeliac and control groups differed significantly in age, although an age-split analysis did not yield significant classification. FFPE-derived DNA was found to be relatively degraded, and loss of a proportion of TCR sequences in each sample was likely caused by this degradation.

For each case, genomic DNA was extracted from ten 5-um FFPE scrolls with the QIAamp DNA FFPE tissue kit. Classification of coeliac disease based on the TCR repertoire was tested using fully anonymised formalin-fixed paraffin-embedded duodenal biopsies that were surplus to diagnostic needs. The controls had no clinical or histological suspicion of coeliac disease and had upper endoscopy for reflux, dyspepsia or gastritis. For this clone: Its recognized antigen is unknown. Base qualities are not recorded, but no much larger clone differs from it by a single base.

Libraries were made using multiplex PCR. Sequenced on an Ion Torrent PGM. TRG repertoires were amplified from 200 ng of biopsy DNA using the LymphoTrack kit, whose primers carry Illumina adapters. TRG amplicons were purified using AMPure XP beads, were quantified on a 2100 Bioanalyzer, and were pooled equimolarly. Sequencing of TRG libraries was performed on an Ion PGM instrument. Under the source paper's analysis protocol: FastX discarded any read in which over 10% of nucleotides had a quality score below the third quartile for that patient. IMGT/HighV-QUEST was used to align the reads, assigning V, D and J genes, identifying CDR3 regions and assessing functionality. Sequences were converted to amino acids, and every sequence predicted to be non-functional was removed. CDR3s were split into kmers with and without positional annotation, PCA was performed on kmer frequencies, and samples were clustered using all 1023 combinations of PCs 1-10. Leave-one-out cross-validation was used to validate the classification, with parameters re-optimised on the remaining samples in each round. Shannon diversity was calculated with the vegan R package from repeated random subsamples, each the size of the lowest read count. TCRdb processed the public reads again with the CATT caller, after which rows with matching DNA were combined. V and J calls and clone size were set by TCRdb, not the authors. This sample is represented by around 310 gamma-chain clones; roughly 52% of them were singletons. Approximately 49% of the sample rests with the top ten.

Sequencing used a duodenal biopsy. This sequence was found in a human donor who served as a control with a normal duodenal biopsy, not a healthy volunteer.

The bases read TGTGCTGCCCATTATTATAAGAAACTCTTT. Its amino acids are CAAHYYKKLF. The V and J genes are TRGV10 and TRGJ1 or TRGJ2. TRGV10 belongs to the ORF category, with a function that is uncertain. From V the trimming removes 12 bases and from J it removes 2 bases, while the gene matches leave 2 bases of the junction unaccounted for. The CDR3 runs 10 residues from the cysteine to the phenylalanine. Only the CDR3 portion is preserved as DNA: 30 bases, with reading frame beginning at the first base.